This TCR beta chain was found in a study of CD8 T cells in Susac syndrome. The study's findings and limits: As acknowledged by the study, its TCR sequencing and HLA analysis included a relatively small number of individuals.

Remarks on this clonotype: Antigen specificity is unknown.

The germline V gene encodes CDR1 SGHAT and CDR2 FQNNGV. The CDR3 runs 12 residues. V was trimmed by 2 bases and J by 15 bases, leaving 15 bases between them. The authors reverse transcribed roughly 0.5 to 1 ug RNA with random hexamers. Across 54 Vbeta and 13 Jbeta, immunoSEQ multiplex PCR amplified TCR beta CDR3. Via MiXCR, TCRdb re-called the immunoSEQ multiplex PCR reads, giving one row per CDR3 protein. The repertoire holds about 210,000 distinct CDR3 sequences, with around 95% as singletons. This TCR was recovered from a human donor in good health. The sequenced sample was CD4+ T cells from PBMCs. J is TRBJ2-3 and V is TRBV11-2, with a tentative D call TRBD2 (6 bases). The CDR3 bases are TGTGCCAGCAGCTTAACACGGGAGTCCCCATATTTT. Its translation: CASSLTRESPYF.